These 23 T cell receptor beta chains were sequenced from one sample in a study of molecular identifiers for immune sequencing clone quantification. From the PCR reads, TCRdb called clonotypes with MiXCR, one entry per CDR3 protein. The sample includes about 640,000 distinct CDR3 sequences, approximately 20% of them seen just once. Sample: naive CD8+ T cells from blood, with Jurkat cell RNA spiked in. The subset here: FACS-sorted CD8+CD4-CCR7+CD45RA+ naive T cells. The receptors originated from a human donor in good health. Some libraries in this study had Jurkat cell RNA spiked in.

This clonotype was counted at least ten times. This CDR3 reads CARSDRDDQPQHF. The CDR3 nucleotides read TGTGCCAGAAGCGACAGGGATGATCAGCCCCAGCATTTT. This chain joins TRBV21-1 and TRBJ1-5; the D call TRBD1 from the table was never checked on the DNA. TRBV21-1 is tagged as a pseudogene. CDR3 size: 13 residues.

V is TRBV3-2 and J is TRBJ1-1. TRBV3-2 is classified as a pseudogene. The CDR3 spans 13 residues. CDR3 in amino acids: CASSQRGDTEAFF. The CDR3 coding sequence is TGTGCCAGCAGCCAACGTGGTGACACTGAAGCTTTCTTT.

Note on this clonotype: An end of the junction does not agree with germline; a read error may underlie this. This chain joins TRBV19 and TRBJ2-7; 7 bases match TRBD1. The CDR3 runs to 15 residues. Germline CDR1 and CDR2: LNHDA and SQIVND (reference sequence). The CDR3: CASSIGQGVSCEQYF. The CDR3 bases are TGTGCCAGTAGTATTGGGCAGGGGGTCTCCTGCGAGCAGTACTTC. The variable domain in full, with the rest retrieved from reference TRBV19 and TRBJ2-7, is DGGITQSPKYLFRKEGQNVTLSCEQNLNHDAMYWYRQDPGQGLRLIYYSQIVNDFQKGDIAEGYSVSREKKESFPLTVTSAQKNPTAFYLCASSIGQGVSCEQYFGPGTRLTVT.

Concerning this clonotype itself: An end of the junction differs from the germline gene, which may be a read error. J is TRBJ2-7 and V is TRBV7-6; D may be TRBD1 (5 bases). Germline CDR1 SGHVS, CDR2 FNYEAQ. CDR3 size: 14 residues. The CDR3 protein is CASSLGDSSYGQYF. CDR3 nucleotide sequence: TGTGCCAGCAGCTTAGGAGACAGCTCCTACGGGCAGTACTTC.

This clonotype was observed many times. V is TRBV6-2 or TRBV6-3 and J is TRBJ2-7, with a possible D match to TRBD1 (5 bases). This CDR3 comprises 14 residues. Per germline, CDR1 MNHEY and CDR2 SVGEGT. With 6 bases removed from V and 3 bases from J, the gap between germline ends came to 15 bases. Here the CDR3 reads CASSHGRVGYEQYF. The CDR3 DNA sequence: TGTGCCAGCAGCCACGGCAGGGTTGGCTACGAGCAGTACTTC.

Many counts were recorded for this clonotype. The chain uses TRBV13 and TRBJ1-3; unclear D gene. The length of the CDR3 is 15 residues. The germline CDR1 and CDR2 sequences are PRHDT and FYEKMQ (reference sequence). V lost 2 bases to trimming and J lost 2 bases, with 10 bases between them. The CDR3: CASSLLETTGNTIYF. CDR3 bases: TGTGCCAGCAGCTTATTAGAGACCACTGGAAACACCATATATTTT.

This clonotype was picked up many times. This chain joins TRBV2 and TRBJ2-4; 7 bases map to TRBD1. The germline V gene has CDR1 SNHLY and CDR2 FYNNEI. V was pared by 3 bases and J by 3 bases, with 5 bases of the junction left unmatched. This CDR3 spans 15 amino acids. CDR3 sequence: CASSEVGGGKNIQYF. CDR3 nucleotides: TGTGCCAGCAGTGAGGTAGGGGGCGGCAAAAACATTCAGTACTTC.

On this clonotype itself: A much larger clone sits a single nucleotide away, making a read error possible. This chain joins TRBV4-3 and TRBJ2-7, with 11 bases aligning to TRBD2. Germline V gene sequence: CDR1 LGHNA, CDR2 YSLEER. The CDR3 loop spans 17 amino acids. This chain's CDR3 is CASSPLHPGLAVYEQHF. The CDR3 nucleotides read TGCGCCAGCAGCCCCCTACATCCGGGACTAGCGGTCTACGAGCAGCACTTC.

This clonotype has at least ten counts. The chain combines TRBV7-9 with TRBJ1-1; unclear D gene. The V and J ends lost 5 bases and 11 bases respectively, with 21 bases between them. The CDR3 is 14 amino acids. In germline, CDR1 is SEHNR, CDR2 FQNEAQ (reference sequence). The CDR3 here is CASSPSRLGFEAFF. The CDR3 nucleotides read TGTGCCAGCAGCCCCTCCCGTCTGGGGTTTGAGGCTTTCTTT.

The CDR3 protein is CASSFISPEETQYF. The CDR3 DNA follows: TGTGCCAGCAGTTTTATTAGCCCAGAAGAGACCCAGTACTTC. V gene TRBV12-3 or TRBV12-4 combines with J gene TRBJ2-5; D gene unclear. Trimming left V 3 bases short and J 3 bases short, with 11 bases between. CDR3 length: 14 amino acids.

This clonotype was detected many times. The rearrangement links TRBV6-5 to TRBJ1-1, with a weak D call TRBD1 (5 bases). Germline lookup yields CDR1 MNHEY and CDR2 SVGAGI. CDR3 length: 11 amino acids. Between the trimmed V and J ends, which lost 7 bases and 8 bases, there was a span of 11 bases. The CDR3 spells CASTIGGEAFF. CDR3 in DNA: TGTGCCAGCACTATCGGGGGAGAAGCTTTCTTT.

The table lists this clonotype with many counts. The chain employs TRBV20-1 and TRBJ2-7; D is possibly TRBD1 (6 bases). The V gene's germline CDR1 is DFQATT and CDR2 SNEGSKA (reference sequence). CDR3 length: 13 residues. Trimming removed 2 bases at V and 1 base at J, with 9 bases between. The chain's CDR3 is CSARRQGSYEQYF. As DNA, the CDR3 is TGCAGTGCTAGACGGCAGGGGTCCTACGAGCAGTACTTC.

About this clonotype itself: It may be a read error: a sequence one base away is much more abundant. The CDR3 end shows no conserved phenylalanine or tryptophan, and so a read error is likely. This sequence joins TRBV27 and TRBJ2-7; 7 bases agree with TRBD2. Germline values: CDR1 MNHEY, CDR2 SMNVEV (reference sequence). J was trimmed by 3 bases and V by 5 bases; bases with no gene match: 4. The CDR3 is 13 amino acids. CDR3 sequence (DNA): TGTGCCAGCAGTACAGCGGGAATCTACGAGCAGTACCTC. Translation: CASSTAGIYEQYL.

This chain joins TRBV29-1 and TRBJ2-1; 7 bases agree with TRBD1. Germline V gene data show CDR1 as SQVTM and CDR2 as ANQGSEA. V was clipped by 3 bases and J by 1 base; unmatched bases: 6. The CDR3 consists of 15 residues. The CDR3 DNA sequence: TGCAGCGTTGATTCCGACAGGGATTCCTACAATGAGCAGTTCTTC. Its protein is CSVDSDRDSYNEQFF.

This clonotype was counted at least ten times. CDR3 DNA sequence: TGTGCCACCACGCCGGGACTAGCATCCTACGAGCAGTACTTC. Translation: CATTPGLASYEQYF. The chain has TRBV6-5 and TRBJ2-7, with 9 nucleotides matching TRBD2. Looked up from germline, CDR1 is MNHEY and CDR2 is SVGAGI. The CDR3 spans 14 residues. The junction had 8 bases not matched to a gene; V was cut back by 10 bases and J by 1 base.

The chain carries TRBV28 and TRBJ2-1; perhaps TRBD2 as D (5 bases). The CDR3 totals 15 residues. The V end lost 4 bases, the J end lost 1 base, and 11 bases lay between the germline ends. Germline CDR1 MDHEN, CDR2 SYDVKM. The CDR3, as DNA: TGTGCCAGCAGTTCAGCGGCGCCGTCCTACAATGAGCAGTTCTTC. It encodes CASSSAAPSYNEQFF. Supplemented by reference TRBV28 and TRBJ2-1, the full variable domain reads DVKVTQSSRYLVKRTGEKVFLECVQDMDHENMFWYRQDPGLGLRLIYFSYDVKMKEKGDIPEGYSVSREKKERFSLILESASTNQTSMYLCASSSAAPSYNEQFFGPGTRLTVL.

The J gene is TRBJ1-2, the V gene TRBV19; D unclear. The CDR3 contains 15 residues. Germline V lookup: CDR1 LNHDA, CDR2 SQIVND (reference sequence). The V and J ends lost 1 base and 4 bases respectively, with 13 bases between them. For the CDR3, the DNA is TGTGCCAGTAGTATAGGTGGGCAGTATGCCTATGGCTACACCTTC. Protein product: CASSIGGQYAYGYTF.

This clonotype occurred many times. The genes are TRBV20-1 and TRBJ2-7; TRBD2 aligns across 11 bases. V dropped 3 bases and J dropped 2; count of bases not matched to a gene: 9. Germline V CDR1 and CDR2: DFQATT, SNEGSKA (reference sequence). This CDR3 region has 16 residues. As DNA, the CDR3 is TGCAGTGCTAGCGGGGGACCGGGACTAGCGGCCTACGAGCAGTACTTC. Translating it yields CSASGGPGLAAYEQYF.

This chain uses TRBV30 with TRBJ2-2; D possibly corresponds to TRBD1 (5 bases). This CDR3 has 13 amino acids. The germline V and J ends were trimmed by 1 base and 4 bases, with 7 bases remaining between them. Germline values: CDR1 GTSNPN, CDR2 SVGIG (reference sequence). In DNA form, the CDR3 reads TGTGCCTGGAGTGCAGGGTTCACCGGGGAGCTGTTTTTT. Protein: CAWSAGFTGELFF.

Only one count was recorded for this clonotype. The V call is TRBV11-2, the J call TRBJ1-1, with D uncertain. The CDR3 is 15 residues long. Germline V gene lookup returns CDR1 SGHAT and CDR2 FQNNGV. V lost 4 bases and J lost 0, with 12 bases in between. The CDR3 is CASSYYPQVNTEAFF. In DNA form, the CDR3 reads TGTGCCAGCAGCTACTACCCCCAAGTGAACACTGAAGCTTTCTTT.

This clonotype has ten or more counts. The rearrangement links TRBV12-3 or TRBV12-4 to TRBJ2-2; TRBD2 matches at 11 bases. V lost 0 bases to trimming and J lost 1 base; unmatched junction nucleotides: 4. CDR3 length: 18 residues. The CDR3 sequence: CASSLALAGARNTGELFF. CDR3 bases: TGTGCCAGCAGTTTAGCACTAGCGGGGGCCCGGAACACCGGGGAGCTGTTTTTT.

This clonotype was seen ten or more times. The CDR3 coding sequence is TGTGCCAGCACCTGGGGGGGCGTTGGCAATCAGCCCCAGCATTTT. It specifies CASTWGGVGNQPQHF. The genes are TRBV12-3 or TRBV12-4 and TRBJ1-5; D possibly corresponds to TRBD1 (6 bases). The V and J ends lost 7 bases and 2 bases respectively, with 15 bases between them. The length of the CDR3 is 15 residues.

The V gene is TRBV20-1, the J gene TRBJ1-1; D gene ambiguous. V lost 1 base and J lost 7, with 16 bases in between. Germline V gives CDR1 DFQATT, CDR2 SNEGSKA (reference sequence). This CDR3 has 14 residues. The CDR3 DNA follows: TGCAGTGCTAGAGCTTCAATGACCGGGATTGAAGCTTTCTTT. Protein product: CSARASMTGIEAFF.